The entry that follows covers one TCR beta chain sequence. As yet, its antigen is unknown. Regarding time point: newly diagnosed GD, antithyroid drugs for less than 3 months. The authors made the TCR library using RNA they extracted from PBMCs. Criteria from the American Thyroid Association guidelines were applied to diagnose Graves' disease. The sample comes from a study of regulatory T cells in long-lasting Graves disease. General study findings and limits: Public clonotype sharing was higher in persistent than newly diagnosed patients.

CDR1 DFQATT and CDR2 SNEGSKA come from the germline V gene (reference sequence). V was pared by 1 base and J by 1 base, with 10 bases of the junction left unmatched. The CDR3 runs to 17 residues. Arm-PCR of CDR3 regions with iRepertoire HTBI primers generated TCR beta libraries. TCRdb called the multiplex PCR reads again in MiXCR, with one record for every CDR3 protein. The top ten hold around 11% of the sample, which has about 560,000 distinct CDR3 sequences, approximately 16% seen once. This sample also appeared in a second study, on T cells in Graves' hyperthyroidism and ophthalmopathy.

The receptor was isolated from a man aged 18-30 years with Graves disease. The rearrangement links TRBV20-1 to TRBJ2-7, with 10 bases that match TRBD2. The sequencing here drew on peripheral blood mononuclear cells (PBMCs), taken at new diagnosis, from a patient treated with antithyroid drugs. This CDR3 is CSARVLRTSGLSYEQYF. Here the CDR3 DNA reads TGCAGTGCTAGAGTTTTGAGGACTAGCGGACTTTCCTACGAGCAGTACTTC.